The text below deals with one TCR beta chain. The antigen is unknown. Data came from immunoSEQ multiplex PCR; TCRdb stores just in-frame clones and leaves some out. In the table there are under 1 million clones, around 92% of which are singletons. This sample is part of a study of shared clonotypes between healthy human individuals. Whole-study findings and limits: The study found lower generation probabilities in non-shared clonotypes than in those shared by all four donors.

Naive CD8 cells lacked CD45RO and underwent positive selection for CCR7, leaving out terminally differentiated effector memory CD45RA+ cells. With 5 bases removed from V and 7 bases from J, the gap between germline ends came to 17 bases. Germline lookup yields CDR1 MNHEY and CDR2 SVGAGI. The CDR3 runs to 15 residues. This TCR was recovered from a man aged 30-40 years in good health. The chain recombines TRBV6-5 with TRBJ1-4; D unresolved. The sequenced sample consisted of naive CD8+ T cells sorted from blood. Written as DNA, the CDR3 is TGTGCCAGCAGTCCGCTGGTTTCCGGCAGTGAAAAACTGTTTTTT. It codes for CASSPLVSGSEKLFF.